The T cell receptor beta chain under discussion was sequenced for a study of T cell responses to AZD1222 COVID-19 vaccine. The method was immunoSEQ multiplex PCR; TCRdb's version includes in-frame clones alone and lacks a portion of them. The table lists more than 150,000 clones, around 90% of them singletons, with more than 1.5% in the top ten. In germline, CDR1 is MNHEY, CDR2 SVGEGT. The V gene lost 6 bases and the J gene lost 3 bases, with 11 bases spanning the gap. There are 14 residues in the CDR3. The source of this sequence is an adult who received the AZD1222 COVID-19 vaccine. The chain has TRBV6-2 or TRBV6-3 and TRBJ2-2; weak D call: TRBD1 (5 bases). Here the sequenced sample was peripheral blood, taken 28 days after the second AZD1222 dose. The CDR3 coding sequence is TGTGCCAGCAGCACCGGACACTACACCGGGGAGCTGTTTTTT. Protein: CASSTGHYTGELFF.